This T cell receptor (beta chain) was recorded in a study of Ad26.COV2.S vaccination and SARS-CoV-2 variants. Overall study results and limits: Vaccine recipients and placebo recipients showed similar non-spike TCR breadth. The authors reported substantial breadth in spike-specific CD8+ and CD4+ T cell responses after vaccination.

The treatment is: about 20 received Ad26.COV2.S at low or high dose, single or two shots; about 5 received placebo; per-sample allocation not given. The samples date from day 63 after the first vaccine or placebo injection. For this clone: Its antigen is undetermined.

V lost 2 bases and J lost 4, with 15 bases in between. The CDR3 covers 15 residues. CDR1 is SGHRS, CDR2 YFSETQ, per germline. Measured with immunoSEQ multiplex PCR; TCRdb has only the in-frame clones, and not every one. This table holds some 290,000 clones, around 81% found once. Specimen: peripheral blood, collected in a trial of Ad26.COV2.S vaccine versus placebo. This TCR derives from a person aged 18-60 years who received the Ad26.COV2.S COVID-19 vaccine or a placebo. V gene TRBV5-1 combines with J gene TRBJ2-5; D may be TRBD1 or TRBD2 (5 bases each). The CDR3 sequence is CASSFGAGPGETQYF. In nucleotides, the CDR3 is TGCGCCAGCAGCTTCGGGGCGGGCCCAGGAGAGACCCAGTACTTC.